This T cell receptor (beta chain) was observed in a study of T cells in Graves' hyperthyroidism and ophthalmopathy. Whole-study results and caveats: From stable hyperthyroidism, ophthalmopathy was set apart by a 13 V-J model. Most thyroid clonotypes expanded above 0.001 were also detected in blood.

Germline values: CDR1 SGHNT, CDR2 YENEEA. The V end was cut by 2 bases, the J end by 5 bases, with 9 bases between. The CDR3 totals 13 residues. Template material for amplifying TCR beta CDR3 regions consisted of RNA transcripts. Initially, a first-round RT-PCR of the TCR CDR3 employed the HTBI primer set. TCRdb reprocessed the multiplex PCR reads with MiXCR, giving one entry per CDR3 protein. The table includes approximately 710,000 distinct CDR3 sequences, 15% to 20% detected once. Regarding this clonotype: The antigen is unknown.

This receptor was obtained from a man over 45 with Graves' hyperthyroidism. The sequencing input was blood. V gene TRBV11-3 combines with J gene TRBJ2-5, with D unresolved. CDR3 loop: CASSLNFGETQYF. For the CDR3, the DNA is TGTGCCAGCAGCTTAAACTTTGGGGAGACCCAGTACTTC. The entire variable domain, with the rest obtained from reference TRBV11-3 and TRBJ2-5, is as follows: EAGVVQSPRYKIIEKKQPVAFWCNPISGHNTLYWYLQNLGQGPELLIRYENEEAVDDSQLPKDRFSAERLKGVDSTLKIQPAELGDSAVYLCASSLNFGETQYFGPGTRLLVL.